This T cell receptor beta chain is from a study of shared clonotypes between healthy human individuals. In the case of this clone: Its antigen is not known.

The CDR3 consists of 14 residues. From germline, CDR1 is MNHNY and CDR2 SVGAGI (reference sequence). Deletions cut 2 bases from V and 1 base from J, with 7 bases between. CD45RO-negative, CCR7-selected cells formed the naive CD8 fraction, which excluded terminally differentiated effector memory CD45RA+ cells. A deep-level run was used for the assay. Genomic DNA belonging to each subset was distributed in equal measure over several immunoSEQ plates. Produced via immunoSEQ multiplex PCR; TCRdb's table is partial and in-frame only. The sample yields about 2.1 million clones, 85% to 95% seen once. Findings and limits, study-wide: The study found lower generation probabilities in non-shared clonotypes than in those shared by all four donors.

V is TRBV6-6 and J is TRBJ2-3; unclear D gene. Sample: naive CD8+ T cells from PBMCs. The sequence came from a young man in good health. Some clones in this sample may be carry-over from other donors' samples. The CDR3 is CASSYVQGTDTQYF. For the CDR3, the DNA is TGTGCCAGCAGTTACGTGCAGGGCACAGATACGCAGTATTTT.